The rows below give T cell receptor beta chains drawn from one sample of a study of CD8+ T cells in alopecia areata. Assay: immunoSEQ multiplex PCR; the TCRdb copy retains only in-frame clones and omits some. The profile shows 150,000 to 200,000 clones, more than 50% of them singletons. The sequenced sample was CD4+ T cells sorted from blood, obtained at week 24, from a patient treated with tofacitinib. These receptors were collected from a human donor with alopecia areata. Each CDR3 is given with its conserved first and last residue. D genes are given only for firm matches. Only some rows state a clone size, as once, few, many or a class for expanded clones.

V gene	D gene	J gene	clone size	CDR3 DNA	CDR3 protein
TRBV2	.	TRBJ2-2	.	TGTGCCAGCAGTGAACGGACCAGCTACACCGGGGAGCTGTTTTTT	CASSERTSYTGELFF
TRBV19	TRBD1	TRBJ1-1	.	TGTGCCAGTAGTATACCCGGGACAGGTCGAGCTTTCTTT	CASSIPGTGRAFF
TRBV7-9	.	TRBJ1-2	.	TGTGCCAGCAGCTTAGGAGTATCGGACGGAGCACGCTACACCTTC	CASSLGVSDGARYTF
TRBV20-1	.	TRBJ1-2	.	TGCAGTGCCAGGGGCGCGGATGGCTACACCTTC	CSARGADGYTF
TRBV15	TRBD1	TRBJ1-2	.	TGTGCCACCAGCAAGGGACAGGGAGGTTACTATGGCTACACCTTC	CATSKGQGGYYGYTF
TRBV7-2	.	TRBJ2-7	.	TGTGCCAGCAGCCCCCGTCAAGTGGGCTCCAGGTGGGGTGAGCAGTACTTC	CASSPRQVGSRWGEQYF
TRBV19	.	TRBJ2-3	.	TGTGCCACTCAGGTGGGGGCAGATACGCAGTATTTT	CATQVGADTQYF
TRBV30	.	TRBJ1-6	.	TGTGCCTGGAGTGTCCTGAATTCACCCCTCCACTTT	CAWSVLNSPLHF
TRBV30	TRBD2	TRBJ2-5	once	TGTGCCTGGACGGCGGCTAGCGGGAGAGAGACCCAGTACTTC	CAWTAASGRETQYF
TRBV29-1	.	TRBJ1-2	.	TGCAGCGTCGCAACGGAGGTGCCCTATGGCTACACCTTC	CSVATEVPYGYTF
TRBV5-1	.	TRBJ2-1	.	TGCGCCAGCAGCCAGACCGGGGATGTCTACAATGAGCAGTTCTTC	CASSQTGDVYNEQFF
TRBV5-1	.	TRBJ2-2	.	TGCGCCAGCAGCTTGGAAAACTATGACAGGTTGAACACCGGGGAGCTGTTTTTT	CASSLENYDRLNTGELFF
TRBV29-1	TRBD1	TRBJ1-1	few	TGCACCGCTCAGGGACAGATGAACACTGAAGCTTTCTTT	CTAQGQMNTEAFF
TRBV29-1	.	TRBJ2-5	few	TGCAGCGTTTGGGAAGAGACCCAGTACTTC	CSVWEETQYF
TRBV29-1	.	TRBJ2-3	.	TGCAGCGTTGAAACTGGGGTAGGAAATACGCAGTATTTT	CSVETGVGNTQYF
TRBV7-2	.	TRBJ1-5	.	TGTGCCAGCAGCTCCAGACAAAATCCTAATCAGCCCCAGCATTTT	CASSSRQNPNQPQHF
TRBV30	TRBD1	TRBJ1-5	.	TGTGCCTGGAGTCCGGGACAGGTTCAGCCCCAGCATTTT	CAWSPGQVQPQHF
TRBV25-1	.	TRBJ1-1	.	TGTGCCAGCAGCGTATCGCTGAGCACTGAAGCTTTCTTT	CASSVSLSTEAFF
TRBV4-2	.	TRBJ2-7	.	TGTGCCAGCAGCCTAACGACTAGTACGGGCGAGCAGTACTTC	CASSLTTSTGEQYF
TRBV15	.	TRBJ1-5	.	TGTGCCACCAGCTCCCAGGCCGGCGGGCCCCAGCATTTT	CATSSQAGGPQHF
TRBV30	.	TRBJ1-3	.	TGTGCCTGGAGTGTCGGGCAGAGGGGTTGGAACACCATATATTTT	CAWSVGQRGWNTIYF
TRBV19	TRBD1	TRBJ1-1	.	TGTGCCAGTAGTACAGGGGGCATGAACACTGAAGCTTTCTTT	CASSTGGMNTEAFF
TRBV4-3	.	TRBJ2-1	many	TGCGCCAGCAGCCCAAGGCGGGACAGTTACAATGAGCAGTTCTTC	CASSPRRDSYNEQFF
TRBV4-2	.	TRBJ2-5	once	TGTGCCAGCAGCCAAGTCCTCCAAGAGACCCAGTACTTC	CASSQVLQETQYF
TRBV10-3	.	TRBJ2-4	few	TGTGCCATCAGTGAGTCGGGTAACAGCGGAGGTAAAAACATTCAGTACTTC	CAISESGNSGGKNIQYF
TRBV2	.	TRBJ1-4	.	TGTGCCAGCAGTGATGGGCCTGGGGGTGATGAAAAACTGTTTTTT	CASSDGPGGDEKLFF
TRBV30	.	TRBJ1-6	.	TGTGCCTGGACGAGGGATTCACCCCTCCACTTT	CAWTRDSPLHF
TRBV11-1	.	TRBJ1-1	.	TGTGCCAGCAGCCTTTTAGAGGACAGTGTCGAAGCTTTCTTT	CASSLLEDSVEAFF
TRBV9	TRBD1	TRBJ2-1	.	TGTGCCAGCCAGACAGGGGGCACCTACAATGAGCAGTTCTTC	CASQTGGTYNEQFF
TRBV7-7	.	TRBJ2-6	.	TGTGCCAGCAGCCCGCAGCCCTCTGGGGCCAACGTCCTGACTTTC	CASSPQPSGANVLTF
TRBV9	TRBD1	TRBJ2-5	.	TGTGCCAGCAGCAGGACAGGGCGGGAAGAGACCCAGTACTTC	CASSRTGREETQYF
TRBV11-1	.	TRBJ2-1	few	TGTGCCAGCAGCCCCCAATACGGGACTCTCTACAATGAGCAGTTCTTC	CASSPQYGTLYNEQFF
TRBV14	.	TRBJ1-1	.	TGTGCCAGCAGCCAAGAATGGGGAGGGATGGCTTTCTTT	CASSQEWGGMAFF
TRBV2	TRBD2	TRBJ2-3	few	TGTGCCAGCAGTGACCTAGCGGGGGGGACAGATACGCAGTATTTT	CASSDLAGGTDTQYF
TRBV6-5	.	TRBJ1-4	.	TGTGCCAGCAGTCCCCGGCGAATTAATGAAAAACTGTTTTTT	CASSPRRINEKLFF
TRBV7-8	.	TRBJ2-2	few	TGTGCCAGCAGCTTAGTCCAAACAGTGGAGCTGTTTTTT	CASSLVQTVELFF
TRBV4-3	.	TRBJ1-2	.	TGCGCCAGCAGCCAATATCGAGACAGTGTTAACTATGGCTACACCTTC	CASSQYRDSVNYGYTF
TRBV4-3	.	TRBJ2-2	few	TGCGCCAGCAGCCAAGATGTGCGCACCGGGGAGCTGTTTTTT	CASSQDVRTGELFF
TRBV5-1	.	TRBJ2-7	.	TGCGCCAGCTCGACGGGGTCCTACGAGCAGTACTTC	CASSTGSYEQYF
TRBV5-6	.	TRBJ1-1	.	TGTGCCAGCAGCCCCTCCGGGGGAGGCAGGACTGAAGCTTTCTTT	CASSPSGGGRTEAFF
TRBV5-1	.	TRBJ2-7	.	TGCGCCAGCAGCCCCCGGGGGGCGAGTACGGTGGAGCAGTACTTC	CASSPRGASTVEQYF
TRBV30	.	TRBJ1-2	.	TGTGCCTGGAGCCGGGACCTAGGGAATGGCTACACCTTC	CAWSRDLGNGYTF
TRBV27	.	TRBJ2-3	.	TGTGCCAGCAGTTTATGGGACACAGATACGCAGTATTTT	CASSLWDTDTQYF
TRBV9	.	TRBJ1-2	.	TGTGCCAGCAGCGCGGCGGTGGGGGTCCGGGGCTATGGCTACACCTTC	CASSAAVGVRGYGYTF
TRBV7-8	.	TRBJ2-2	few	TGTGCCAGCAGTCGGACTGTAAACACCGGGGAGCTGTTTTTT	CASSRTVNTGELFF
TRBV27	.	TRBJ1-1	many	TGTGCCAGCAGCGGTAACGGGCAGGCGAACACTGAAGCTTTCTTT	CASSGNGQANTEAFF
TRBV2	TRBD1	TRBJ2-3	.	TGTGCCAGCATCGGAACAGGGGGAAATACGCAGTATTTT	CASIGTGGNTQYF
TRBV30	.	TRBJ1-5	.	TGTGCCTGGAGTGTTGGTGGGAGAAGAGGACGCGGCAATCAGCCCCAGCATTTT	CAWSVGGRRGRGNQPQHF
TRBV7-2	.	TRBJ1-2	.	TGTGCCAGCAGCTTTAATGCAGTAGGCTACACCTTC	CASSFNAVGYTF
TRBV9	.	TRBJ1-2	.	TGTGCCAGCAGCGTAGGGGACGGAATCTATGGCTACACCTTC	CASSVGDGIYGYTF
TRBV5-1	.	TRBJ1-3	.	TGCGCCAGCAGCACCGGGACTTTTGGAAACACCATATATTTT	CASSTGTFGNTIYF
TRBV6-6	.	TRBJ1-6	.	TGTGCCAGCAGTGAGAGGGGTTTACCCCTCCACTTT	CASSERGLPLHF
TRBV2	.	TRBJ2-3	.	TGTGCCAGCAGTATCCTAGGACGGCCCAACACAGATACGCAGTATTTT	CASSILGRPNTDTQYF
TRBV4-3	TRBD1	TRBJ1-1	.	TGCGCCAGCAGCCGGACGACAGGGGGCGAAGTGATGCTGGAAGCTTTCTTT	CASSRTTGGEVMLEAFF
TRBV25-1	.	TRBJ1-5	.	TGTGCCAGCAGTGAATATAGCGAAGGTCCTCAGCCCCAGCATTTT	CASSEYSEGPQPQHF
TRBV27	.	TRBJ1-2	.	TGTGCCAGCAGTTTTGGACAGAACTATGGCTACACCTTC	CASSFGQNYGYTF
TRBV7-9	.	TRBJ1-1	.	TGTGCCAGCACCCGGGGGGCGCGGGGGAACACTGAAGCTTTCTTT	CASTRGARGNTEAFF
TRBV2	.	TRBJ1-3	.	TGTGCCAGCACCTCGCAGCTCTTCTCTGGAAACACCATATATTTT	CASTSQLFSGNTIYF
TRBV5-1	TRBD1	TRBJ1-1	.	TGCGCCAGCAGATTGGACAGGGGCACTGAAGCTTTCTTT	CASRLDRGTEAFF
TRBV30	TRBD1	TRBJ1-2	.	TGTGCCTGGAGGCTGGACAGGGGGCCTGGCTACACCTTC	CAWRLDRGPGYTF